This TCR beta chain was documented in a study of vaccination effects on CD4 cells after COVID-19. Study-wide points: Infection- and vaccine-induced clones contracted markedly late after vaccination.

Some clones are missing from TCRdb's copy, which holds only in-frame ones; the method was immunoSEQ multiplex PCR. This sample has around 83,000 clones, with around four fifths found just once. The CDR3 sequence is 15 residues long. Germline V gene lookup returns CDR1 MNHEY and CDR2 SMNVEV (reference sequence). Deletions cut 3 bases from V and 0 bases from J, with 11 bases between. In the case of this clone: Its antigen remains unknown.

ViraFEST used viral peptide pools to expand antigen-specific CD4+ T cells before sequencing. Subsequent to a culture period of roughly 11 days, CD4+ T cells were isolated. Absence of prior SARS-CoV-2 infection characterized the vaccine recipients, who showed negative nucleocapsid antibodies. The material was CD4+ T cells from PBMCs cultured with HCoV-229E spike peptides, obtained before COVID-19 vaccination. The chain recombines TRBV27 with TRBJ1-1; D uncertain. The TCR was taken from a human donor who received a COVID-19 vaccine. CDR3 in DNA: TGTGCCAGCAGTTTGAGATCCCACCTGAACACTGAAGCTTTCTTT. This encodes CASSLRSHLNTEAFF.